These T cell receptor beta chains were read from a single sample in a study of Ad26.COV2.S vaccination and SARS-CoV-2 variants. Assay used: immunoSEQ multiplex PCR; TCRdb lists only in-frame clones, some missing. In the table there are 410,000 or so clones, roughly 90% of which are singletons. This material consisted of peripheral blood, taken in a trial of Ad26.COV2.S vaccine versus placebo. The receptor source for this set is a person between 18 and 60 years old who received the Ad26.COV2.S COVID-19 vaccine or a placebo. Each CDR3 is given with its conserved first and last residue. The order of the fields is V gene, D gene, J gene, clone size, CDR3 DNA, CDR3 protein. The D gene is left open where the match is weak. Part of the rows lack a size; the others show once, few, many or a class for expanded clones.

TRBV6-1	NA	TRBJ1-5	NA	TGTGCCAGCAGTGGGTGGGGGATGACAGTTAGCAATCAGCCCCAGCATTTT	CASSGWGMTVSNQPQHF
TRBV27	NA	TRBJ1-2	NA	TGTGCCAGCAGTTTGTGGGGCGGCGGTGATGGCTACACCTTC	CASSLWGGGDGYTF
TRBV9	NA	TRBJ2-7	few	TGTGCCAGCAGCGTAGGACAGCCCTACGAGCAGTACTTC	CASSVGQPYEQYF
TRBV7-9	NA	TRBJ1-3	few	TGTGCCAGCAGCTTAGGCTATCGGGGTCCGAGAGGAAACACCATATATTTT	CASSLGYRGPRGNTIYF
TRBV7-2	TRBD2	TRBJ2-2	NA	TGTGCCAGCAGACCAGGACTAGCGGTGGGCACCGGGGAGCTGTTTTTT	CASRPGLAVGTGELFF
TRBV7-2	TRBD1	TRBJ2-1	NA	TGTGCCAGCAGCACGCGACAGGGGTTTAACTACAATGAGCAGTTCTTC	CASSTRQGFNYNEQFF
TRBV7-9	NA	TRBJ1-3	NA	TGTGCCAGCAGCGAGGGGACAAGTGGAAACACCATATATTTT	CASSEGTSGNTIYF
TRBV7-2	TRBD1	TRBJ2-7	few	TGTGCCAGCAGCCGCTCGACAGGGGGCTTGACCTACGAGCAGTACTTC	CASSRSTGGLTYEQYF
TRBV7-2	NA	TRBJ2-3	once	TGTGCCAGCAGCTTAGACGGGATGCACACAGATACGCAGTATTTT	CASSLDGMHTDTQYF
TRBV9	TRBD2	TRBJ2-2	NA	TGTGCCAGCAGCGTAAGCCCTAGCGGGAGTTCCGGGGAGCTGTTTTTT	CASSVSPSGSSGELFF
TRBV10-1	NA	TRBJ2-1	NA	TGCGCCAGCAGTGAGTCGTTCCAGCATCCCTACAATGAGCAGTTCTTC	CASSESFQHPYNEQFF
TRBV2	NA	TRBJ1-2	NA	TGTGCCAGCAGTGAGACCCGATATACTAACTATGGCTACACCTTC	CASSETRYTNYGYTF
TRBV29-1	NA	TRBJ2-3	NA	TGCAGCGTTGAGGGGGGTTTTACAGATACGCAGTATTTT	CSVEGGFTDTQYF
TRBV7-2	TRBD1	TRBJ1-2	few	TGTGCCAGCAGCGTTCCGGGACAGGAGTTTACCTATGGCTACACCTTC	CASSVPGQEFTYGYTF
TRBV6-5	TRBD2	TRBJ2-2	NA	TGTGCCAGCAGTTCGAGGACTAGCGGGCATACCGGGGAGCTGTTTTTT	CASSSRTSGHTGELFF
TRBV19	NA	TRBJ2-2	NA	TGTGCCAGTAGTACAGGGCACGGGGAGCTGTTTTTT	CASSTGHGELFF
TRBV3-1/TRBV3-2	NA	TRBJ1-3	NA	TGTGCCAGCAGCCAAGGTGGGGCCAACTCTGGAAACACCATATATTTT	CASSQGGANSGNTIYF
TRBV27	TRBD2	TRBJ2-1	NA	TGTGCCAGCAGTTCTAGCGGGGGATGGTACAATGAGCAGTTCTTC	CASSSSGGWYNEQFF
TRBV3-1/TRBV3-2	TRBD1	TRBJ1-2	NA	TGTGCCAGCAGCCAAGCGGGACAGGGGGCATACTATGGCTACACCTTC	CASSQAGQGAYYGYTF
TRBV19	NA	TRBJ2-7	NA	TGTGCCAGCAGTACCGGGACGGCGACCTACGAGCAGTACTTC	CASSTGTATYEQYF
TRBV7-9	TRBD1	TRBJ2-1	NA	TGTGCCAGCAGCTTATTGGTCCCAGGGGGAGACGATGAGCAGTTCTTC	CASSLLVPGGDDEQFF
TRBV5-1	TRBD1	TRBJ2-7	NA	TGCGCCAGCAGCGCTGGGACAGTAAATCCCTACGAGCAGTACTTC	CASSAGTVNPYEQYF
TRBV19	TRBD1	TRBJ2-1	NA	TGTGCCAGTAGTCCGTGGATTGGGACAGGTCACAATGAGCAGTTCTTC	CASSPWIGTGHNEQFF
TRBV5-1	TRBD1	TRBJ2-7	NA	TGCGCCAGCAGCTTGCCCGAGACAGGGCCCCACGAGCAGTACTTC	CASSLPETGPHEQYF
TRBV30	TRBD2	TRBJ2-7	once	TGTGCCTGGAGCGGAGCGGGGGAGCAGTACTTC	CAWSGAGEQYF
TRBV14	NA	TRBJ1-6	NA	TGTGCCAGCACCTTGACTCAGGGTTCGGATTCACCCCTCCACTTT	CASTLTQGSDSPLHF
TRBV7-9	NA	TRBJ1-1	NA	TGTGCCAGCAGCTTCCGGGAGGGGGGGACTGAAGCTTTCTTT	CASSFREGGTEAFF
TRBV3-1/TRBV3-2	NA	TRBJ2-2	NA	TGTGCCAGCAGCCCGTTGGGCAGTTCGAACACCGGGGAGCTGTTTTTT	CASSPLGSSNTGELFF
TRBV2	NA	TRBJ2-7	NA	TGTGCCAGCAGGCTCACTTTGGGCGAGCAGTACTTC	CASRLTLGEQYF
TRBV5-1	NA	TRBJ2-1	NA	TGCGCCAGCAGCCTGCCGGGTAGCTCCTACAATGAGCAGTTCTTC	CASSLPGSSYNEQFF